This TCR beta chain appears in the sequencing data of a study of blood T cell repertoires in COVID-19. Study details: T cells, B-cell-depleted T cells, or PBMCs provided the cDNA or gDNA that served as material.

Repertoires were generated with immunoSEQ multiplex PCR, while TCRdb's copy carries only in-frame clones and drops some. This sample has about 480,000 clones, with 89% found just once. Patients of the Seattle cohort, enrolled during active infection, were followed longitudinally. This clonotype was obtained from a man aged 18 to 30 with COVID-19, enrolled during active disease. The material sequenced was peripheral blood.

CDR3 sequence: CASTLGGQEAFF. As DNA, the CDR3 is TGTGCCAGCACCTTAGGTGGACAGGAAGCTTTCTTT. The chain is built from TRBV12-3 or TRBV12-4 and TRBJ1-1, with a weak D call TRBD1 (6 bases). Trimming took off 7 bases at V and 8 bases at J, with 14 bases between the two ends. This CDR3 has 12 residues.